This T cell receptor beta chain stems from a study of blood T cell repertoires in COVID-19. Whole-study context: Acute and convalescent COVID-19 samples came from the United States, Italy and Spain. Sample material is recorded as cDNA or gDNA derived from T cells, B-cell-depleted T cells, or PBMCs.

The CDR3 runs to 14 residues. Trimming cost V 8 bases and J 5 bases; bases outside gene matches: 12. CDR1 is MNHNY, CDR2 SVGAGI, per germline (reference sequence). As processed by the authors: The authors estimated nucleated cell counts from reference gene primer amplification. Profiling relied on immunoSEQ multiplex PCR, and the TCRdb table lists in-frame clones only, not all of them. The DNA was the basis for D and trimming; V, J and clone size are from that table. Of about 120,000 clones in the sample, 85% were seen once. The genes are TRBV6-6 and TRBJ2-7; 7 nucleotides align to TRBD1. Material: peripheral blood. The sequence was obtained from an elderly man with acute or convalescent COVID-19. The CDR3 loop is CASRPSGQPNEQYF. CDR3 nucleotide sequence: TGTGCCAGCCGCCCCTCGGGACAGCCTAACGAGCAGTACTTC.